The rows below give T cell receptor beta chains drawn from one sample of a study of blood T cells in healthy people across ages. TCRdb used MiXCR to reprocess the 5' RACE reads, holding one entry per CDR3 protein. The sample consists of around 1,500,000 distinct CDR3 sequences, about 30% of them appearing once. Sequenced material: blood. These receptors were obtained from a woman aged 25 to 39 in good health. CDR3s include the opening cysteine and the closing phenylalanine or tryptophan. D genes are given only for firm matches. Size values are once, few and many counts, or a class for expanded clones, and some rows have none.

j_gene | d_gene | abundance | v_gene | CDR3aa | CDR3nt
TRBJ2-5 | . | many | TRBV6-5 | CASSYSPGSFRETQYF | TGTGCCAGCAGTTACTCGCCAGGGTCGTTCCGAGAGACCCAGTACTTC
TRBJ1-4 | . | . | TRBV25-1 | CASSGYPGEKLFF | TGTGCCAGCAGTGGATACCCAGGAGAAAAACTGTTTTTT
TRBJ1-1 | TRBD1 | . | TRBV30 | CAWSHQGGTEAFF | TGTGCCTGGTCCCACCAGGGGGGCACTGAAGCTTTCTTT
TRBJ2-1 | . | few | TRBV29-1 | CSVDFSESSYNEQFF | TGCAGCGTTGACTTTAGCGAGAGCTCCTACAATGAGCAGTTCTTC
TRBJ2-3 | . | . | TRBV12-3/TRBV12-4 | CARVRTDVEYF | TGTGCGAGAGTGAGGACAGATGTGGAGTATTTT
TRBJ2-5 | TRBD1 | . | TRBV6-2/TRBV6-3 | CASSYGTGGAGQETQYF | TGTGCCAGCAGTTACGGGACAGGGGGCGCGGGTCAAGAGACCCAGTACTTC
TRBJ2-2 | . | few | TRBV7-2 | CASSLMGVGGELFF | TGTGCCAGCAGCTTAATGGGTGTTGGCGGGGAGCTGTTTTTT
TRBJ1-2 | TRBD1 | few | TRBV6-6 | CASRGPGQVGGYTF | TGTGCCAGCAGAGGACCGGGACAGGTGGGGGGCTACACCTTC
TRBJ2-1 | . | few | TRBV21-1 | CASSTTGTTRYNEQFF | TGTGCCAGCAGCACAACCGGGACTACCCGGTACAATGAGCAGTTCTTC
TRBJ1-5 | . | few | TRBV10-3 | CAIKADLGNQPQHF | TGTGCCATCAAGGCAGACCTCGGCAATCAGCCCCAGCATTTT